This T cell receptor beta chain emerged from a study of T cell repertoires in aging, cancer and after chemotherapy. Study as a whole: The full dataset contained 8.5 million to 10 million TCR reads.

The template was genomic DNA from peripheral blood, not RNA. Rearranged V-D-J TRB sequences were amplified with a mixed TRB-A/B primer pool. TCRdb passed the multiplex PCR reads through MiXCR, listing each CDR3 protein once. The sample lists 2,400 or so distinct CDR3 sequences, approximately 21% occurring once. Per the germline V gene, CDR1 is SGHRS and CDR2 is YFSETQ. The trim removed 5 bases at V and 9 bases at J, leaving 14 bases unmatched. The CDR3 length is 16 residues. The chain combines TRBV5-1 with TRBJ2-1; TRBD2 aligns across 10 bases. The TCR sequence derives from a human donor with a blood cancer. The sequencing input was blood. This chain's CDR3 is CASRDSLAGPGGEQFF. The DNA of the CDR3 is TGCGCCAGCAGGGATTCACTAGCGGGGCCGGGGGGTGAGCAGTTCTTC.